This T cell receptor beta chain derives from a study of blood T cell repertoires in COVID-19. Study summary: In each case, the material was cDNA or gDNA derived from T cells, B-cell-depleted T cells, or PBMCs.

This clone was seen more than once but under ten times. How the authors handled the data: Reference gene primer amplification in the assay estimated nucleated cell counts. Only in-frame clones appear in the TCRdb table, and some are missing; sequencing was by immunoSEQ multiplex PCR. From that table come the V and J calls and clone size; the DNA was used to work out D and trimming. Found here are approximately 220,000 clones, 70% to 90% of them singletons; the top ten hold 3% to 3.5%. The clonotype comes from a man between 60 and 70 years old with acute or convalescent COVID-19. The specimen was peripheral blood.

The CDR3 here is CASSLFETGPREQYF. For the CDR3, the DNA is TGCGCCAGCAGCTTGTTTGAAACAGGGCCTCGGGAGCAGTACTTC. The chain couples TRBV5-1 to TRBJ2-7; D is possibly TRBD1 (6 bases). This CDR3 has 15 amino acids. V lost 1 base and J 7 bases, leaving 18 bases between the germline ends. The germline V gene encodes CDR1 SGHRS and CDR2 YFSETQ.